What follows are 5 T cell receptor beta chains derived from one specimen sequenced in a study of T cell repertoires in cytomegalovirus infection. TCRdb used MiXCR to reprocess the reads, holding one entry per CDR3 protein. The data show over 100,000 distinct CDR3 sequences, under 30% seen once. Antigen specificity for these receptors is unknown. Sample: CD8+ T cells from cultured PBMCs, taken from culture after CMV antigen stimulation. These receptors were taken from a human donor in good health (CMV status not recorded). Some clones in this sample may be carry-over from other donors' samples.

The chain joins TRBV6-2 or TRBV6-3 to TRBJ1-5; TRBD1 matches at 9 bases. Germline V gives CDR1 MNHEY, CDR2 SVGEGT. J gave up 5 bases and V 6 bases, and 11 bases lay outside the gene matches. The CDR3 totals 16 residues. The CDR3: CASSLSLTGGHQPQHF. The DNA for the CDR3 is TGTGCCAGCAGCCTTTCCCTGACAGGGGGGCATCAGCCCCAGCATTTT.

This clonotype was counted between two and nine times. The chain joins TRBV4-2 to TRBJ1-6, with 10 bases matching TRBD1. This CDR3 contains 21 residues. CDR1 and CDR2 from the germline V gene are LGHNA and YNFKEQ. Trimming at V came to 3 bases and at J to 1 base, leaving 15 bases not matched to a gene. The CDR3 sequence is CASSHPRDRGAAESYNSPLHF. The CDR3 nucleotides read TGTGCCAGCAGCCATCCCAGGGACAGGGGAGCAGCAGAATCCTATAATTCACCCCTCCACTTT.

The rearrangement uses TRBV20-1 and TRBJ1-6; 8 bases fit TRBD1. There are 15 residues in the CDR3. The junction had 5 bases not matched to a gene; V was cut back by 7 bases and J by 0 bases. The germline gives CDR1 DFQATT, CDR2 SNEGSKA (reference sequence). The DNA for the CDR3 is TGCAGTGTAAGGACAGGGAGCTCCTATAATTCACCCCTCCACTTT. As protein: CSVRTGSSYNSPLHF.

The rearrangement links TRBV11-2 to TRBJ1-6, with D maybe TRBD1 (6 bases). Germline V CDR1 and CDR2: SGHAT, FQNNGV. CDR3 length equals 15 residues. Trimming pared 0 bases from V and 5 bases from J, leaving 8 bases between. DNA of the CDR3: TGTGCCAGCAGCTTAGACCCAGGGGATAATTCACCCCTCCACTTT. Translating it yields CASSLDPGDNSPLHF.

The rearrangement links TRBV4-1 to TRBJ2-5, with 9 bases lining up with TRBD2. The CDR3 is 15 amino acids. In germline, CDR1 is MGHRA, CDR2 YSYEKL. Losses at the gene ends were 3 bases for V and 9 bases for J; bases not matched to a gene: 11. Here the CDR3 reads CASSHPWASGVPQYF. The CDR3 region has the DNA TGCGCCAGCAGCCATCCCTGGGCTAGCGGGGTCCCCCAGTACTTC.